These 9 T cell receptor beta chains came from one sample sequenced in a study of T cell changes during pregnancy in multiple sclerosis. The assay was immunoSEQ multiplex PCR, and TCRdb's table has in-frame clones only and misses some. The table records about 33,000 clones, about 91% of them present only once. The source material was CD4+ T cells from peripheral blood mononuclear cells, sampled in the third trimester of pregnancy. The receptor source for this set is a female donor in good health, enrolled as a control in a pregnancy study.

A single count supports this clone. The chain recombines TRBV27 with TRBJ2-3; D is perhaps TRBD2 (5 bases). CDR1 is MNHEY, CDR2 SMNVEV, per germline (reference sequence). This CDR3 region has 16 residues. V was clipped by 6 bases and J by 2 bases, with 18 bases between them. In DNA form, the CDR3 reads TGTGCCAGCAGACTCAGGAGGTTTCCTGACACAGATACGCAGTATTTT. Protein: CASRLRRFPDTDTQYF.

This clone has just one count. V is TRBV19 and J is TRBJ1-1; D gene uncertain. V shed 10 bases and J shed 2 bases, with 14 bases lying between them. There are 13 residues in the CDR3. CDR1 and CDR2 (germline): LNHDA, SQIVND (reference sequence). CDR3 nucleotides: TGTGCCACCCAATCAGGTTTAAACACTGAAGCTTTCTTT. This encodes CATQSGLNTEAFF.

The rearrangement joins TRBV6-5 to TRBJ1-1; D possibly corresponds to TRBD1 (5 bases). This CDR3 contains 14 residues. The germline V gene has CDR1 MNHEY and CDR2 SVGAGI. The ends were cut back, 6 bases at V and 0 bases at J, with 11 bases in the middle. The CDR3 DNA is TGTGCCAGCAGAACCAGGGACTTGAACACTGAAGCTTTCTTT. Translating gives CASRTRDLNTEAFF.

The V gene is TRBV6-1, the J gene TRBJ1-1, with a possible D match to TRBD1 (6 bases). Germline CDR1 MNHNS, CDR2 SASEGT. V gave up 7 bases and J gave up 0 bases, with 12 bases separating them. The CDR3 runs to 14 residues. The CDR3 loop is CASMPGDLNTEAFF. In DNA, the CDR3 is TGTGCCAGCATGCCAGGGGATTTGAACACTGAAGCTTTCTTT.

This CDR3 is CASSLESNYGYTF. CDR3 nucleotide sequence: TGTGCCAGCAGCCTCGAGTCTAACTATGGCTACACCTTC. The J gene is TRBJ1-2, the V gene TRBV7-2; no definite D call. Germline V gene sequence: CDR1 SGHTA, CDR2 FQGNSA. Between the trimmed V and J ends, which lost 5 bases and 0 bases, there was a span of 7 bases. The CDR3 sequence is 13 residues long.

This clone was seen a handful of times. This chain links TRBV28 with TRBJ1-6, with TRBD1 identical over 8 bases. With V trimmed by 6 bases and J by 12 bases, 7 bases remained unmatched. Germline lookup yields CDR1 MDHEN and CDR2 SYDVKM. The CDR3 is made up of 13 amino acids. CDR3 amino acids: CASRPGGLGPLHF. CDR3 bases: TGTGCCAGCAGGCCAGGGGGCTTAGGACCCCTCCACTTT.

This chain joins TRBV19 and TRBJ2-7; D gene ambiguous. This CDR3 spans 12 amino acids. In germline, CDR1 is LNHDA, CDR2 SQIVND (reference sequence). Trimming pared 5 bases from V and 7 bases from J, leaving 12 bases between. The CDR3 coding sequence is TGTGCCAGTAGTTCTGTCGTCGGGGAGCAGTACTTC. This encodes CASSSVVGEQYF.

The chain employs TRBV7-9 and TRBJ1-6; D might be TRBD1 (6 bases). CDR1 is SEHNR, CDR2 FQNEAQ, per germline (reference sequence). The V and J ends lost 5 bases and 7 bases respectively, with 12 bases between them. This CDR3 is 14 amino acids long. CDR3 region: CASSHSGDNSPLHF. DNA of the CDR3: TGTGCCAGCAGCCACTCAGGGGACAATTCACCCCTCCACTTT.

The chain joins TRBV15 to TRBJ2-6; D is undetermined. Trimming stripped 3 bases from V and 0 bases from J, with 6 bases between. Germline-derived CDR1 and CDR2 are LNHNV and YYDKDF (reference sequence). This CDR3 spans 15 amino acids. CDR3 loop: CATSSYVSGANVLTF. In DNA, the CDR3 is TGTGCCACCAGCAGCTACGTCTCTGGGGCCAACGTCCTGACTTTC.